One sample yielded the 10 T cell receptor beta chains listed below, sequenced in a study of vaccination and CD4 T cells after COVID-19. The antigens for these receptors are not known. Treatment here: approximately nine-day PBMC culture with coronavirus spike peptide pools or control peptides (ViraFEST assay). Scientists ran DNA taken from cultured CD4+ T cells through the Oncomine TCR Beta short-read assay for sequencing. Via MiXCR, TCRdb re-called the PCR reads, giving one row per CDR3 protein. The sample includes about 18,000 distinct CDR3 sequences, 51% seen only once; the top ten take roughly 10%. The specimen comprised CD4+ T cells from blood, cultured in vitro, sampled before SARS-CoV-2 vaccination. These TCRs come from a human donor who had recovered from COVID-19.

The V gene is TRBV28, the J gene TRBJ2-3; 7 nucleotides line up with TRBD1. Germline V lookup: CDR1 MDHEN, CDR2 SYDVKM. The ends lost 2 bases at V and 0 bases at J; junction bases unmatched: 8. The CDR3 is made up of 17 amino acids. The CDR3 DNA sequence: TGTGCCAGCAGTTTAAATACAGGGGATGCTAGCACAGATACGCAGTATTTT. Its protein product is CASSLNTGDASTDTQYF.

This rearrangement joins TRBV18 to TRBJ1-5, with 7 bases lining up with TRBD1. J lost 3 bases, V lost 4 bases, and 9 bases had no gene match. The CDR3 runs to 16 residues. From germline, CDR1 is KGHSH and CDR2 LQKENI. The CDR3 reads CASSQQRQGHNQPQHF. The CDR3 DNA reads as TGTGCCAGCTCACAACAACGACAGGGCCACAATCAGCCCCAGCATTTT.

This clonotype was seen a few times. The rearrangement uses TRBV28 and TRBJ1-5; D is uncertain. Trimming took off 3 bases at V and 1 base at J, with 16 bases between the two ends. This CDR3 contains 17 residues. Germline assignment: CDR1 MDHEN and CDR2 SYDVKM. In DNA form, the CDR3 reads TGTGCCAGCAGTTTTACGTTGGGCGCGGGGAGCAATCAGCCCCAGCATTTT. This translates into CASSFTLGAGSNQPQHF.

The chain uses TRBV6-1 and TRBJ2-1; 7 nucleotides line up with TRBD2. The CDR3 covers 15 residues. The V gene's germline CDR1 is MNHNS and CDR2 SASEGT. The V segment lost 3 bases and the J segment 6 bases; nucleotides outside the gene matches: 8. The CDR3 sequence is CASSEMRGIGNEQFF. CDR3 sequence (DNA): TGTGCCAGCAGTGAGATGCGGGGGATAGGCAATGAGCAGTTCTTC.

The genes are TRBV19 and TRBJ2-7; no clear D gene. Germline CDR1 and CDR2: LNHDA and SQIVND (reference sequence). The CDR3 extends over 13 amino acids. Trimming shortened V by 5 bases and J by 5 bases, and 13 bases separated the two germline ends. CDR3 bases: TGTGCCAGTAGTTCCCTTGACTCTCACGAGCAGTACTTC. Translating it yields CASSSLDSHEQYF.

This chain connects TRBV19 to TRBJ2-2, with TRBD1 matching 8 bases. V was pared by 5 bases and J by 8 bases, with 16 bases of the junction left unmatched. The germline CDR1 and CDR2 sequences are LNHDA and SQIVND (reference sequence). The CDR3 is 17 amino acids. CDR3 residues: CASSGAVGQGVPGELFF. CDR3 coding DNA: TGTGCCAGTAGTGGGGCGGTTGGACAGGGCGTTCCGGGGGAGCTGTTTTTT. The full variable domain, rest sourced from reference TRBV19 and TRBJ2-2, is DGGITQSPKYLFRKEGQNVTLSCEQNLNHDAMYWYRQDPGQGLRLIYYSQIVNDFQKGDIAEGYSVSREKKESFPLTVTSAQKNPTAFYLCASSGAVGQGVPGELFFGEGSRLTVL.

This sequence joins TRBV27 and TRBJ2-5; no clear D. Germline V gives CDR1 MNHEY, CDR2 SMNVEV (reference sequence). V lost 10 bases to trimming and J lost 3 bases, with 3 bases between them. The CDR3 totals 9 residues. The CDR3 loop is CATKETQYF. CDR3 coding DNA: TGTGCCACCAAAGAGACCCAGTACTTC.

The sample holds a few counts of this clonotype. In DNA, the CDR3 is TGTGCCAGCAGCTTGGTGGGAGAGGGCCAAGAGACCCAGTACTTC. It is translated as CASSLVGEGQETQYF. The chain carries TRBV5-6 and TRBJ2-5, with D tentatively TRBD2 (5 bases). The CDR3 covers 15 residues. Deletions cut 0 bases from V and 1 base from J, with 10 bases between. Germline lookup yields CDR1 SGHDT and CDR2 YYEEEE.

The chain links TRBV19 to TRBJ2-1, with 14 bases lining up with TRBD2. J gave up 4 bases and V 7 bases, and 9 bases lay outside the gene matches. Germline values: CDR1 LNHDA, CDR2 SQIVND (reference sequence). The CDR3 runs 17 residues. The CDR3 DNA is TGTGCCAGTAAGAGACTAGCGGGAGGGCCGACATACAATGAGCAGTTCTTC. Translated: CASKRLAGGPTYNEQFF.

As DNA, the CDR3 is TGTGCCAGCTCACCCGTGGGGGAGGGAGGTCAGCCCCAGCATTTT. As protein: CASSPVGEGGQPQHF. The chain employs TRBV18 and TRBJ1-5, with a weak D call TRBD1 (5 bases). The CDR3 is 15 amino acids. V was clipped by 3 bases and J by 6 bases, with 15 bases between them. Germline V gene sequence: CDR1 KGHSH, CDR2 LQKENI.